These 24 T cell receptor beta chains share one sample of origin, sequenced in a study of blood T cell repertoires in COVID-19 (dated by TCRdb to about 2020). Receptor libraries were prepared by the immunoSEQ multiplex PCR assay. What TCRdb holds here is the immuneACCESS table cut down to in-frame rearrangements. Part of the clones is not present; checked against another copy, under half of the missing clones reflect an unresolved V gene, and the others are unexplained. This sample holds 170,000 or so clones; roughly 90% were observed only once. In total, the top ten clones hold approximately 0.5% of the sample. The sample was peripheral blood. These receptors all stem from a man aged 50 or older with acute or convalescent COVID-19.

This clone has just a few counts. The genes are TRBV9 and TRBJ1-3; D might be TRBD1 (6 bases). Germline loops: CDR1 SGDLS, CDR2 YYNGEE. CDR3 length equals 13 residues. V lost 4 bases, J lost 2 bases, and 7 bases lay in between. CDR3 protein: CASSRGTGNTIYF. As DNA, the CDR3 is TGTGCCAGCAGCAGGGGGACTGGAAACACCATATATTTT.

The V call is TRBV7-2, the J call TRBJ1-5; tentative D call: TRBD1 (5 bases). Germline V lookup: CDR1 SGHTA, CDR2 FQGNSA. This CDR3 contains 15 residues. V gave up 4 bases and J gave up 2 bases, with 12 bases separating them. The CDR3 is CASSSGPVGNQPQHF. CDR3 DNA sequence: TGTGCCAGCAGCTCAGGGCCAGTGGGCAATCAGCCCCAGCATTTT.

V and J are TRBV5-1 and TRBJ2-1; TRBD2 agrees at 9 bases. The length of the CDR3 is 15 residues. The germline gives CDR1 SGHRS, CDR2 YFSETQ. V gave up 1 base and J gave up 6 bases; unmatched junction bases: 5. CDR3 in amino acids: CASSLNLAGPNEQFF. CDR3 in DNA: TGCGCCAGCAGCTTGAACCTAGCGGGACCCAATGAGCAGTTCTTC.

The CDR3 nucleotides are TGTGCCAGCAGCGCCGACAGTAATTATCAGCCCCAGCATTTT. Protein sequence: CASSADSNYQPQHF. V is TRBV11-2 and J is TRBJ1-5, with D perhaps matching TRBD1 (5 bases). Trimming took off 5 bases at V and 5 bases at J, with 13 bases between the two ends. This CDR3 spans 14 amino acids. CDR1 is SGHAT and CDR2 is FQNNGV in the germline V gene.

This chain connects TRBV29-1 to TRBJ2-5; 8 nucleotides match TRBD1. Unmatched junction bases numbered 2, after V lost 3 bases and J lost 5 bases. This CDR3 comprises 12 residues. Germline V lookup: CDR1 SQVTM, CDR2 ANQGSEA. This CDR3 reads CSVETGEETQYF. CDR3 coding DNA: TGCAGCGTTGAGACAGGGGAGGAGACCCAGTACTTC.

V usage is TRBV28 and J usage is TRBJ1-6, with 9 bases fitting TRBD1. The J segment lost 10 bases and the V segment lost 5 bases, leaving 9 bases of the junction unmatched. Germline V gene sequence: CDR1 MDHEN, CDR2 SYDVKM. The length of the CDR3 is 15 residues. CDR3 sequence (DNA): TGTGCCAGCAGTCGCACAGGGGGCGTAGGCTCACCCCTCCACTTT. Translating gives CASSRTGGVGSPLHF.

The J gene is TRBJ2-7, the V gene TRBV7-2; D might be TRBD1 (6 bases). Germline lookup yields CDR1 SGHTA and CDR2 FQGNSA. V was clipped by 5 bases and J by 6 bases, with 20 bases between them. The CDR3 spans 15 residues. The CDR3 coding sequence is TGTGCCAGCAGCCCCCAACAGGGCAGGTCCGCCGAGCAGTACTTC. Its protein is CASSPQQGRSAEQYF.

This clone was counted only a few times. The chain joins TRBV5-1 to TRBJ2-1; D is perhaps TRBD2 (6 bases). With 3 bases removed from V and 0 bases from J, the gap between germline ends came to 10 bases. The CDR3 is made up of 15 amino acids. Germline V gives CDR1 SGHRS, CDR2 YFSETQ. The CDR3 loop reads CASSSGLLSYNEQFF. The CDR3 DNA sequence: TGCGCCAGCAGCTCGGGACTTCTCTCCTACAATGAGCAGTTCTTC.

This rearrangement joins TRBV9 to TRBJ1-5, with D unresolved. The CDR3 is 14 residues long. Looked up from germline, CDR1 is SGDLS and CDR2 is YYNGEE. Deletions cut 4 bases from V and 3 bases from J, with 11 bases between. CDR3 sequence reads: CASSWETFNQPQHF. CDR3 coding DNA: TGTGCCAGCAGCTGGGAGACGTTCAATCAGCCCCAGCATTTT.

V and J are TRBV20-1 and TRBJ1-2, with TRBD1 as a possible D gene (6 bases). Germline CDR1 and CDR2: DFQATT and SNEGSKA (reference sequence). The length of the CDR3 is 9 residues. In DNA form, the CDR3 reads TGCAGGGGGGCGTCTGGCTACACCTTC. Translating it yields CRGASGYTF.

CDR3 in DNA: TGCGCCAGCGGATTAGCGGAACTCACAGATACGCAGTATTTT. Its protein product is CASGLAELTDTQYF. The chain carries TRBV5-1 and TRBJ2-3; D is perhaps TRBD2 (6 bases). This CDR3 is built from 14 residues. V was cut by 7 bases and J by 2 bases, with 14 bases left in between. Germline CDR1 reads SGHRS; CDR2 reads YFSETQ.

The chain joins TRBV7-9 to TRBJ2-2, with D unresolved. V was clipped by 4 bases and J by 6 bases, with 9 bases between them. This CDR3 comprises 13 residues. The germline CDR1 and CDR2 sequences are SEHNR and FQNEAQ (reference sequence). The CDR3 DNA reads TGTGCCAGCAGCTCCCCAAAGCCCGGGGAGCTGTTTTTT. Amino acids: CASSSPKPGELFF.

V gene TRBV30 combines with J gene TRBJ2-3; TRBD2 aligns across 15 bases. The germline gives CDR1 GTSNPN, CDR2 SVGIG (reference sequence). J lost 8 bases, V lost 4 bases, and 13 bases had no gene match. This CDR3 has 17 residues. The CDR3 reads CAWTKNPGLAGGSTQYF. The CDR3 DNA follows: TGTGCCTGGACCAAAAACCCCGGACTAGCGGGGGGGAGTACGCAGTATTTT.

The gene calls are TRBV30 and TRBJ2-1; D is perhaps TRBD1 (6 bases). V lost 6 bases and J lost 9, with 12 bases in between. This CDR3 contains 11 residues. Germline loops: CDR1 GTSNPN, CDR2 SVGIG (reference sequence). CDR3 in amino acids: CACRTGPEQFF. CDR3 DNA: TGTGCCTGTCGAACAGGGCCTGAGCAGTTCTTC. Full variable domain (rest looked up from reference TRBV30 and TRBJ2-1): SQTIHQWPATLVQPVGSPLSLECTVEGTSNPNLYWYRQAAGRGLQLLFYSVGIGQISSEVPQNLSASRPQDRQFILSSKKLLLSDSGFYLCACRTGPEQFFGPGTRLTVL.

The J gene is TRBJ1-2, the V gene TRBV10-3; 9 nucleotides agree with TRBD1. Germline lookup yields CDR1 ENHRY and CDR2 SYGVKD. This CDR3 contains 14 residues. V lost 2 bases, J lost 4 bases, and 2 bases stayed unmatched. The CDR3 DNA sequence: TGTGCCATCAGTGAGGACAGGGGGACCTATGGCTACACCTTC. It specifies CAISEDRGTYGYTF.

The chain uses TRBV5-4 and TRBJ1-2; D gene uncertain. V lost 1 base to trimming and J lost 2 bases, with 9 bases between them. In germline, CDR1 is SGHNT, CDR2 YYREEE (reference sequence). The CDR3 covers 14 residues. The DNA for the CDR3 is TGTGCCAGCAGCTTGACCATTGAGAACTATGGCTACACCTTC. Translated: CASSLTIENYGYTF.

The rearrangement joins TRBV27 to TRBJ2-3, with TRBD1 identical over 8 bases. V was pared by 10 bases and J by 7 bases, with 19 bases of the junction left unmatched. Germline CDR1 reads MNHEY; CDR2 reads SMNVEV (reference sequence). This CDR3 contains 16 residues. The CDR3 DNA is TGTGCCACCGCGTATCAGGGGGCGTCCGGGAAAAATACGCAGTATTTT. Encoded protein: CATAYQGASGKNTQYF.

The chain couples TRBV5-1 to TRBJ2-1; the match to TRBD2 covers 11 bases. Germline values: CDR1 SGHRS, CDR2 YFSETQ. The CDR3 runs 15 residues. The V gene end was trimmed by 6 bases and the J gene end by 5 bases; junction bases not matched to a gene: 7. The CDR3 is CASTGLADYNNEQFF. For the CDR3, the DNA is TGCGCCAGCACGGGACTAGCGGACTATAACAATGAGCAGTTCTTC.

This clone occurred once. The chain links TRBV3-1 (or the pseudogene TRBV3-2) to TRBJ1-2; tentative D call: TRBD1 (6 bases). The V and J ends lost 4 bases and 5 bases respectively, with 14 bases between them. Germline values: CDR1 LGHDT, CDR2 YNNKEL (reference sequence). The CDR3 is 14 amino acids. CDR3 DNA: TGTGCCAGCAGCCCAGGGAGGGGGGGGTATGGCTACACCTTC. Translated: CASSPGRGGYGYTF.

This chain connects TRBV24-1 to TRBJ2-3, with D perhaps matching TRBD1 (6 bases). Trimming stripped 1 base from V and 7 bases from J, with 11 bases between. From germline, CDR1 is KGHDR and CDR2 SFDVKD. CDR3 length: 14 amino acids. CDR3 bases: TGTGCCACCAGTGATTTCGGCAGGGGACATACGCAGTATTTT. Amino acids: CATSDFGRGHTQYF.

The CDR3 sequence: CASSTGGLGNQPQHF. The CDR3 nucleotides read TGTGCCAGCAGTACAGGGGGCCTCGGCAATCAGCCCCAGCATTTT. The rearrangement joins TRBV28 to TRBJ1-5; 9 bases match TRBD1. This CDR3 spans 15 amino acids. V lost 5 bases, J lost 2 bases, and 4 bases stayed unmatched. CDR1 MDHEN and CDR2 SYDVKM come from the germline V gene.

J is TRBJ2-1 and V is TRBV27; 9 bases agree with TRBD2. CDR3 length equals 16 residues. Germline values: CDR1 MNHEY, CDR2 SMNVEV (reference sequence). V was pared by 5 bases and J by 3 bases, with 8 bases of the junction left unmatched. The CDR3 region is CASSLISGSFYNEQFF. In DNA, the CDR3 is TGTGCCAGCAGTCTCATTAGCGGGAGTTTCTACAATGAGCAGTTCTTC.

The V gene is TRBV27, the J gene TRBJ2-7; unclear D gene. The germline V gene has CDR1 MNHEY and CDR2 SMNVEV (reference sequence). There are 14 residues in the CDR3. V was clipped by 3 bases and J by 12 bases, with 21 bases between them. In nucleotides, the CDR3 is TGTGCCAGCAGTTTTATAGCCGTGTCCACGGAACGGTACTTC. As protein: CASSFIAVSTERYF.

Ten or more counts support this clone. The rearrangement links TRBV3-1 (or the pseudogene TRBV3-2) to TRBJ2-7; the D gene is possibly TRBD1 (6 bases). The CDR3 contains 15 residues. V shed 5 bases and J shed 0 bases, with 14 bases lying between them. The germline CDR1 and CDR2 sequences are LGHDT and YNNKEL (reference sequence). CDR3 nucleotides: TGTGCCAGCAGCTGGGCCGGGACATCCTCCTACGAGCAGTACTTC. It translates to CASSWAGTSSYEQYF.